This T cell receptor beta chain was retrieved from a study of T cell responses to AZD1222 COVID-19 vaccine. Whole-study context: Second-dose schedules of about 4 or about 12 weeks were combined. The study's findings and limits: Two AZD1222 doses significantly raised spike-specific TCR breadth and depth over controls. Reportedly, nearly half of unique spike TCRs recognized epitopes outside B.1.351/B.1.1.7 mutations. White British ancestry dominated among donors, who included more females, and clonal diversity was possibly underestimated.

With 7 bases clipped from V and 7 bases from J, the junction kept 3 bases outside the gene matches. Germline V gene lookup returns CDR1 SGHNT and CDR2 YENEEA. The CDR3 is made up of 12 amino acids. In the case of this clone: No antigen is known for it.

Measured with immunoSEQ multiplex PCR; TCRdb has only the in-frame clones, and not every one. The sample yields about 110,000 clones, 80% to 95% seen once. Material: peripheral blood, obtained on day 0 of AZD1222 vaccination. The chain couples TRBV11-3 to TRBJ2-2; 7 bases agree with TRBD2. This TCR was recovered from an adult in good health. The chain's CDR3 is CASMLADGELFF. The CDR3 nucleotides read TGTGCCAGCATGCTAGCGGACGGGGAGCTGTTTTTT.